The 2 T cell receptor beta chains below come from one sample, sequenced in a study of tissue T cells after allogeneic stem cell transplantation. Repertoires were generated with immunoSEQ multiplex PCR, while TCRdb's copy carries only in-frame clones and drops some. The sample includes under 50,000 clones, 80% to 95% of them seen just once. The sequenced sample was blood, obtained before transplantation. These receptors all stem from a woman aged 40 to 75 who later had graft-versus-host disease after an allogeneic stem cell transplant.

The CDR3: CASSLVLALNEQYF. CDR3 DNA sequence: TGCGCCAGCAGCTTGGTTCTAGCGCTCAACGAGCAGTACTTC. The genes are TRBV5-1 and TRBJ2-7; TRBD2 is a possible D gene (6 bases). Trimming shortened V by 0 bases and J by 5 bases, and 12 bases separated the two germline ends. The CDR3 is made up of 14 amino acids. The germline V gene encodes CDR1 SGHRS and CDR2 YFSETQ.

CDR3: CASSSDGQAKNIQYF. The CDR3 nucleotides read TGTGCCAGCAGCTCGGATGGACAGGCCAAAAACATTCAGTACTTC. This rearrangement joins TRBV5-4 to TRBJ2-4, with a possible D match to TRBD1 (6 bases). Trimming shortened V by 3 bases and J by 1 base, and 11 bases separated the two germline ends. Germline lookup yields CDR1 SGHNT and CDR2 YYREEE (reference sequence). The CDR3 has 15 amino acids.